Following are 24 T cell receptor beta chains from one sample sequenced in a study of blood T cell repertoires in COVID-19. Sequenced by immunoSEQ multiplex PCR; TCRdb stores in-frame clones only, minus some. The sample lists around 110,000 clones; around 92% were seen once. Sequenced material: peripheral blood. The origin of the receptors is a man aged 35 to 55 with active or convalescent COVID-19.

The J gene is TRBJ1-3, the V gene TRBV6-6; perhaps TRBD1 as D (6 bases). CDR1 and CDR2 (germline): MNHNY, SVGAGI (reference sequence). The CDR3 has 15 residues. Between the trimmed V and J ends, which lost 6 bases and 0 bases, there was a span of 12 bases. This chain's CDR3 is CASSYRTVSGNTIYF. The CDR3 nucleotides are TGTGCCAGCAGCTATCGGACAGTCTCTGGAAACACCATATATTTT.

The genes are TRBV2 and TRBJ1-4, with D tentatively TRBD1 (6 bases). Germline CDR1 SNHLY, CDR2 FYNNEI. Trimming took off 4 bases at V and 0 bases at J, with 15 bases between the two ends. This CDR3 region has 17 residues. CDR3: CASSGQTGFATNEKLFF. CDR3 DNA: TGTGCCAGCAGTGGCCAGACAGGATTTGCAACTAATGAAAAACTGTTTTTT.

V usage is TRBV12-3 or TRBV12-4 and J usage is TRBJ1-1; 8 nucleotides align to TRBD1. This CDR3 contains 13 residues. V trimming: 8 bases; J trimming: 5 bases; junction bases outside the gene matches: 7. CDR3 nucleotides: TGTGCCAGCCTTCAGGGGGCGCTTACTGAAGCTTTCTTT. Translating it yields CASLQGALTEAFF.

The CDR3 DNA is TGTGCCAGCAGCTTACAGGGGGCCGGTGTTACCGGTGAGCAGTTCTTC. Translated, it gives CASSLQGAGVTGEQFF. This chain uses TRBV7-2 with TRBJ2-1; 8 nucleotides line up with TRBD1. V shed 2 bases and J 9 bases; nucleotides not matched to a gene: 12. Germline V gene data show CDR1 as SGHTA and CDR2 as FQGNSA. This CDR3 is built from 16 residues.

This clone was detected only once. The gene calls are TRBV6-5 and TRBJ2-2; D gene unclear. Per the germline V gene, CDR1 is MNHEY and CDR2 is SVGAGI. The CDR3 has 14 amino acids. The V end was cut by 7 bases, the J end by 2 bases, with 11 bases between. CDR3 DNA: TGTGCCAGCACCAACAGTTTCAACACCGGGGAGCTGTTTTTT. Translating gives CASTNSFNTGELFF.

The chain recombines TRBV30 with TRBJ2-1, with 8 bases fitting TRBD2. The CDR3 is made up of 15 amino acids. After removal of 2 bases from V and 5 bases from J, the junction contained 8 bases not matched to a gene. Germline V gives CDR1 GTSNPN, CDR2 SVGIG (reference sequence). CDR3: CAWSLGGRPNNEQFF. The CDR3 region has the DNA TGTGCCTGGAGTTTGGGCGGGAGGCCCAACAATGAGCAGTTCTTC.

For this clone: An end of the junction does not agree with germline; a read error may underlie this. For the CDR3, the DNA is TGCGCCAGCAGCCAGAACTGGGGGAGGGAAGCTCCGATACTAAGTTTT. Protein sequence: CASSQNWGREAPILSF. The V gene is TRBV4-3, the J gene TRBJ1-4; the D gene is possibly TRBD1 (5 bases). Germline loops: CDR1 LGHNA, CDR2 YSLEER. The CDR3 length is 16 residues.

This rearrangement joins TRBV28 to TRBJ1-4, with D possibly being TRBD1 (5 bases). V dropped 6 bases and J dropped 5 bases, with 13 bases sitting between them. The CDR3 has 14 residues. In germline, CDR1 is MDHEN, CDR2 SYDVKM. DNA for the CDR3: TGTGCCAGCAGCGCGGGAGGGGCGAATGAAAAACTGTTTTTT. Translating it yields CASSAGGANEKLFF.

This chain joins TRBV24-1 and TRBJ1-1; D perhaps matches TRBD1 (5 bases). This CDR3 is built from 13 residues. V shed 7 bases and J shed 0 bases, with 8 bases lying between them. Germline lookup yields CDR1 KGHDR and CDR2 SFDVKD. The CDR3 bases are TGTGCCACCAGGGGGGAGGTGAACACTGAAGCTTTCTTT. The encoded protein is CATRGEVNTEAFF.

The chain links TRBV7-3 to TRBJ2-7, with D tentatively TRBD1 (6 bases). This CDR3 has 13 residues. Germline-derived CDR1 and CDR2 are SGHTA and FQGTGA. Trimming pared 8 bases from V and 5 bases from J, leaving 16 bases between. In DNA, the CDR3 is TGTGCCAGCGCACAGGGTATTGGAAACGAGCAGTACTTC. Amino acids: CASAQGIGNEQYF.

This clone came up a few times. The J gene is TRBJ2-1, the V gene TRBV6-5; tentative D call: TRBD1 (8 bases). Deletions cut 5 bases from V and 6 bases from J, with 17 bases between. The CDR3 sequence is 15 residues long. The germline V gene has CDR1 MNHEY and CDR2 SVGAGI. CDR3 DNA: TGTGCCAGCAGTCCACTACAGGGGGGGGGCAATGAGCAGTTCTTC. The encoded protein is CASSPLQGGGNEQFF.

The chain links TRBV5-8 to TRBJ2-2; TRBD1 is a possible D gene (5 bases). Germline lookup yields CDR1 SGHTS and CDR2 YDEGEE. Trimming took off 5 bases at V and 1 base at J, with 12 bases between the two ends. This CDR3 is 15 amino acids long. The CDR3 DNA is TGTGCCAGCAGGGCTTACGGACAGAACACCGGGGAGCTGTTTTTT. Protein: CASRAYGQNTGELFF.

The chain combines TRBV28 with TRBJ1-2, with TRBD1 as a possible D gene (5 bases). Germline CDR1 and CDR2: MDHEN and SYDVKM. This CDR3 contains 14 residues. V lost 2 bases, J lost 8 bases, and 15 bases lay in between. CDR3 nucleotide sequence: TGTGCCAGCAGTTTAAACCAGGGCATCGGCGGCTACACCTTC. It encodes CASSLNQGIGGYTF.

CDR3: CASSLGLIAKNIQYF. The CDR3, as DNA: TGTGCCAGCAGTTTAGGGCTTATAGCCAAAAACATTCAGTACTTC. V and J are TRBV28 and TRBJ2-4, with D unresolved. This CDR3 contains 15 residues. V lost 2 bases and J lost 0, with 8 bases in between. From germline, CDR1 is MDHEN and CDR2 SYDVKM.

The genes are TRBV28 and TRBJ1-5, with D uncertain. From germline, CDR1 is MDHEN and CDR2 SYDVKM. The CDR3 consists of 15 residues. The V and J ends lost 2 bases and 7 bases respectively, with 15 bases between them. This CDR3 reads CASSLLGTGRQPQHF. As DNA, the CDR3 is TGTGCCAGCAGTTTACTAGGAACTGGGAGACAGCCCCAGCATTTT.

To note about this clone: Germline and junction disagree at one end, which may indicate a read error. V usage is TRBV7-7 and J usage is TRBJ2-5, with D perhaps TRBD2 (6 bases). Germline lookup yields CDR1 SSHAT and CDR2 FNYEAQ (reference sequence). The CDR3 is 12 amino acids. CDR3 sequence (DNA): TGTGCTAGCACCCCTGGGGGGGAGACCCAGTACTTC. Protein sequence: CASTPGGETQYF.

The chain carries TRBV28 and TRBJ1-1; D call uncertain. Germline-derived CDR1 and CDR2 are MDHEN and SYDVKM. The CDR3 sequence is 14 residues long. Between the trimmed V and J ends, which lost 3 bases and 6 bases, there was a span of 14 bases. The CDR3 loop reads CASSFFTTAPEAFF. The CDR3 DNA sequence: TGTGCCAGCAGTTTTTTCACAACAGCCCCTGAAGCTTTCTTT.

This chain connects TRBV27 to TRBJ1-1, with D possibly being TRBD1 (5 bases). Trimming removed 6 bases at V and 4 bases at J, with 15 bases between. This CDR3 region has 14 residues. Germline values: CDR1 MNHEY, CDR2 SMNVEV (reference sequence). The CDR3 DNA sequence: TGTGCCAGCAGGTACGGGGGGGAGAGCACTGAAGCTTTCTTT. Translation gives CASRYGGESTEAFF.

The chain carries TRBV28 and TRBJ2-5; 8 nucleotides align to TRBD1. CDR3 length: 14 amino acids. Germline assignment: CDR1 MDHEN and CDR2 SYDVKM. V lost 5 bases and J lost 2; bases outside the gene matches: 4. CDR3 sequence: CASSTGQAQETQYF. CDR3 DNA: TGTGCCAGCAGTACGGGACAGGCGCAAGAGACCCAGTACTTC.

The chain joins TRBV19 to TRBJ2-7; 7 bases are a match to TRBD1. After removal of 6 bases from V and 5 bases from J, the junction contained 10 bases not matched to a gene. CDR1 is LNHDA and CDR2 is SQIVND in the germline V gene (reference sequence). The length of the CDR3 is 14 residues. CDR3 in amino acids: CASSPTGWVHEQYF. The CDR3 DNA is TGTGCCAGTAGCCCGACAGGGTGGGTCCACGAGCAGTACTTC.

Remarks on this clone: Other DNA sequences within the sample encode an identical CDR3. The chain joins TRBV5-1 to TRBJ1-1, with TRBD1 matching 8 bases. From germline, CDR1 is SGHRS and CDR2 YFSETQ. The CDR3 extends over 13 amino acids. V was pared by 4 bases and J by 6 bases, with 5 bases of the junction left unmatched. CDR3 in DNA: TGCGCCAGCAGCCTAGGACAGGGCTCTGAAGCTTTCTTT. Amino acid sequence: CASSLGQGSEAFF.

V and J are TRBV2 and TRBJ2-1; 12 bases fit TRBD2. Germline lookup yields CDR1 SNHLY and CDR2 FYNNEI. This CDR3 region has 15 residues. Trimming took 3 bases from V and 12 from J; bases not matched to a gene: 9. CDR3 in amino acids: CASSDPGLAGYVQFF. The CDR3 DNA is TGTGCCAGCAGTGATCCCGGACTAGCGGGATACGTGCAGTTCTTC. Looking up the rest from reference TRBV2 and TRBJ2-1 gives the full variable domain: EPEVTQTPSHQVTQMGQEVILRCVPISNHLYFYWYRQILGQKVEFLVSFYNNEISEKSEIFDDQFSVERPDGSNFTLKIRSTKLEDSAMYFCASSDPGLAGYVQFFGPGTRLTVL.

This chain joins TRBV5-4 and TRBJ1-2; the D gene is possibly TRBD1 (5 bases). V gave up 4 bases and J gave up 6 bases, with 13 bases separating them. This CDR3 has 13 residues. Germline V gene lookup returns CDR1 SGHNT and CDR2 YYREEE (reference sequence). The CDR3 DNA reads TGTGCCAGCAGCACCCCCGGGGGAGATGGCTACACCTTC. It translates to CASSTPGGDGYTF. Looking up the rest from reference TRBV5-4 and TRBJ1-2 gives the full variable domain: ETGVTQSPTHLIKTRGQQVTLRCSSQSGHNTVSWYQQALGQGPQFIFQYYREEENGRGNFPPRFSGLQFPNYSSELNVNALELDDSALYLCASSTPGGDGYTFGSGTRLTVV.

This clone was recorded only once. V gene TRBV6-1 combines with J gene TRBJ2-5; TRBD1 matches 8 bases. Trimming cost V 2 bases and J 5 bases; bases outside gene matches: 7. The CDR3 is 15 residues long. Germline CDR1 is MNHNS and CDR2 is SASEGT. In DNA form, the CDR3 reads TGTGCCAGCAGTGAATCGACAGGGGCCTGGGAGACCCAGTACTTC. It specifies CASSESTGAWETQYF.